What follows is one TCR beta chain and its context. This sample stems from a study of blood T cells in healthy people across ages. Sample-barcoded 5' priming and a J-beta primer mix drove a second PCR of about 7 to 11 cycles. Every individual sample yielded 2.5 million or more paired-end reads (each containing CDR3). TCRdb processed the 5' RACE reads anew with MiXCR; each CDR3 protein has one entry. The profile shows approximately 1,000,000 distinct CDR3 sequences, 35% to 40% of them singletons. Germline CDR1 reads MNHNS; CDR2 reads SASEGT. Trimming removed 8 bases from V and 4 bases from J, with 17 bases in between. The CDR3 contains 14 residues.

Material for sequencing was blood. The chain couples TRBV6-1 to TRBJ1-1; D call uncertain. The TCR originated in a man aged 18 to 29 in good health. The CDR3 nucleotides are TGTGCCAGCTCCCGGGATCTGAGCTCCACTGAAGCTTTCTTT. Translating gives CASSRDLSSTEAFF.